A selection of T cell receptor beta chains follows, all from one sample in a study of blood T cell repertoires in COVID-19. Data came from immunoSEQ multiplex PCR; TCRdb stores just in-frame clones and leaves some out. This table holds 350,000 or so clones, roughly 85% found once. Sequencing was carried out using PBMCs or T cells enriched from blood (not recorded which). These receptors all stem from a woman aged 40 to 50 with acute COVID-19. The CDR3 runs from the conserved cysteine through the conserved F or W. The D gene is left open where the match is weak. The size entry is marked missing in some rows and otherwise reads once, few, many or a size class.

v_gene,j_gene,abundance,d_gene,CDR3aa,CDR3nt
TRBV5-5,TRBJ2-3,few,TRBD1,CASSLFGGRSGTGVDTQYF,TGTGCCAGCAGCTTGTTCGGTGGTCGATCCGGGACAGGGGTAGATACGCAGTATTTT
TRBV18,TRBJ2-6,-,-,CASSPSVAPGANVLTF,TGTGCCAGCTCACCGTCGGTAGCCCCCGGGGCCAACGTCCTGACTTTC
TRBV9,TRBJ1-5,-,-,CASSVGQGTNQPQHF,TGTGCCAGCAGCGTAGGGCAGGGGACCAATCAGCCCCAGCATTTT
TRBV6-5,TRBJ1-5,-,-,CASRGPAQNQPQHF,TGTGCCAGCAGGGGCCCAGCACAAAATCAGCCCCAGCATTTT
TRBV7-9,TRBJ1-2,once,TRBD1,CASSLGGTGIHGYTF,TGTGCCAGCAGCTTAGGAGGGACAGGGATCCATGGCTACACCTTC
TRBV19,TRBJ1-5,once,-,CASSIPFPNQPQHF,TGTGCCAGTAGTATACCCTTTCCCAATCAGCCCCAGCATTTT
TRBV29-1,TRBJ2-5,few,-,CSAHRDGFQETQYF,TGCAGCGCCCACAGGGACGGATTCCAAGAGACCCAGTACTTC
TRBV5-6,TRBJ1-6,-,TRBD1,CASSGQGSPLHF,TGTGCCAGCAGCGGACAGGGATCACCCCTCCACTTT
TRBV20-1,TRBJ2-7,-,-,CSASPGPTYEQYF,TGCAGTGCTAGTCCTGGCCCCACCTACGAGCAGTACTTC
TRBV5-8,TRBJ2-7,-,-,CASSLWAWLYEQYF,TGTGCCAGCAGCTTGTGGGCCTGGTTGTACGAGCAGTACTTC
TRBV2,TRBJ2-6,-,-,CASSVGASSGANVLTF,TGTGCCAGCAGTGTAGGGGCGAGCTCTGGGGCCAACGTCCTGACTTTC
TRBV5-1,TRBJ2-1,-,TRBD1,CASSPGDRGKRSEQFF,TGCGCCAGCAGCCCAGGGGACAGGGGTAAAAGGAGTGAGCAGTTCTTC
TRBV5-4,TRBJ2-1,-,TRBD2,CASSLGGGLAGGNEQFF,TGTGCCAGCAGCTTGGGGGGTGGACTAGCGGGAGGCAATGAGCAGTTCTTC
TRBV18,TRBJ1-2,-,-,CASSPIRTERAHYGYTF,TGTGCCAGCTCACCCATAAGGACTGAGAGGGCCCACTATGGCTACACCTTC
TRBV19,TRBJ1-1,-,-,CASSTIRGREGNTEAFF,TGTGCCAGTAGCACAATCCGGGGCAGGGAGGGGAACACTGAAGCTTTCTTT
TRBV5-1,TRBJ2-7,once,-,CASSLLTDSYEQYF,TGCGCCAGCAGCTTGCTAACAGACTCCTACGAGCAGTACTTC
TRBV6-2/TRBV6-3,TRBJ2-7,few,TRBD2,CASSYAVPSSGGFYEQYF,TGTGCCAGCAGTTACGCCGTACCCTCTAGCGGCGGGTTCTACGAGCAGTACTTC
TRBV12-3/TRBV12-4,TRBJ1-4,-,-,CASSYREKLFF,TGTGCCAGCAGTTATCGTGAAAAACTGTTTTTT
TRBV5-4,TRBJ2-7,-,TRBD2,CASSRGGLAAAYEQYF,TGTGCCAGCAGCCGCGGGGGACTAGCGGCAGCCTACGAGCAGTACTTC
TRBV4-3,TRBJ1-5,-,TRBD1,CASSQEAWDREQPQHF,TGCGCCAGCAGCCAAGAGGCATGGGACAGGGAACAGCCCCAGCATTTT
TRBV12-3/TRBV12-4,TRBJ1-2,-,TRBD1,CASSFSGGHGYTF,TGTGCCAGCAGTTTTTCAGGGGGGCATGGCTACACCTTC
TRBV10-3,TRBJ2-5,-,TRBD1,CAISVGQGQETQYF,TGTGCCATCAGTGTAGGACAGGGACAAGAGACCCAGTACTTC